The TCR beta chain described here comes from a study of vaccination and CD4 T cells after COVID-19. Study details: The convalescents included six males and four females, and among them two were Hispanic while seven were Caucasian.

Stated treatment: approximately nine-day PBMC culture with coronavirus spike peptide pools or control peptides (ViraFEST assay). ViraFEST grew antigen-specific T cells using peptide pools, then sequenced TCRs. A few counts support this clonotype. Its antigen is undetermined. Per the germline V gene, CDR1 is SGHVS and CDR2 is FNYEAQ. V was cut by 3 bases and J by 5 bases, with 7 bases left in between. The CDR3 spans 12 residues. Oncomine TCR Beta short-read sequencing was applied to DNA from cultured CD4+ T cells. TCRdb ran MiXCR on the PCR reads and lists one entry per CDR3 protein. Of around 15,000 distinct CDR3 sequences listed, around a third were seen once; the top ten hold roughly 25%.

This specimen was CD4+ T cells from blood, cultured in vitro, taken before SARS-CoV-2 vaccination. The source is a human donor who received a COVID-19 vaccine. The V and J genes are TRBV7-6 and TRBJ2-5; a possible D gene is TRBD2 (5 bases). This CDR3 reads CASSFQRETQYF. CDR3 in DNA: TGTGCCAGCAGCTTTCAGCGGGAGACCCAGTACTTC.